These 4 T cell receptor beta chains originate from one sample sequenced in a study of blood T cell repertoires in COVID-19. Profiling relied on immunoSEQ multiplex PCR, and the TCRdb table lists in-frame clones only, not all of them. Here the sample spans hundreds of thousands of clones, roughly nine tenths being singletons. The sequenced sample consisted of peripheral blood. The receptors were sampled from a woman in her twenties or thirties with COVID-19, enrolled during active disease.

This chain joins TRBV4-2 and TRBJ2-7, with TRBD2 identical over 10 bases. CDR1 is LGHNA and CDR2 is YNFKEQ in the germline V gene. CDR3 length: 15 residues. V gave up 4 bases and J gave up 3 bases; unmatched junction bases: 6. CDR3 bases: TGTGCCAGCAGCCCTTGGCTAGCGGGGGTCTACGAGCAGTACTTC. Encoded protein: CASSPWLAGVYEQYF.

Comment on this clone: At one boundary the junction diverges from the germline segment, which might be a read error. J is TRBJ2-7 and V is TRBV18; D is unresolved. Germline values: CDR1 KGHSH, CDR2 LQKENI. This CDR3 is built from 15 residues. The DNA of the CDR3 is TGTGCCAGCTCACCAATTGTCAGGTCGTCCTTCGAGCAGTACTTC. Amino acids: CASSPIVRSSFEQYF. The full variable domain, in which reference TRBV18 and TRBJ2-7 provide the parts outside the CDR3, is NAGVMQNPRHLVRRRGQEARLRCSPMKGHSHVYWYRQLPEEGLKFMVYLQKENIIDESGMPKERFSAEFPKEGPSILRIQQVVRGDSAAYFCASSPIVRSSFEQYFGPGTRLTVT.

This chain connects TRBV11-1 to TRBJ2-5, with 12 bases aligning to TRBD1. CDR3 length: 18 amino acids. J lost 4 bases, V lost 0 bases, and 9 bases had no gene match. Per germline, CDR1 SGHAT and CDR2 FQDESV (reference sequence). CDR3 sequence reads: CASSLAPGQGAGGETQYF. DNA for the CDR3: TGTGCCAGCAGCTTAGCGCCGGGACAGGGGGCCGGAGGAGAGACCCAGTACTTC. Full variable domain (remainder filled in from reference TRBV11-1 and TRBJ2-5): EAEVAQSPRYKITEKSQAVAFWCDPISGHATLYWYRQILGQGPELLVQFQDESVVDDSQLPKDRFSAERLKGVDSTLKIQPAELGDSAMYLCASSLAPGQGAGGETQYFGPGTRLLVL.

The rearrangement links TRBV28 to TRBJ1-5; 7 bases align to TRBD1. The CDR3 covers 16 residues. CDR1 and CDR2 from the germline V gene are MDHEN and SYDVKM. The trim removed 4 bases at V and 4 bases at J, leaving 10 bases unmatched. The CDR3 spells CASSSYRDSTNQPQHF. As DNA, the CDR3 is TGTGCCAGCAGTTCGTACCGGGACAGTACAAATCAGCCCCAGCATTTT.